Below are 14 T cell receptor beta chains sequenced from a single sample in a study of cytomegalovirus exposure and HLA in healthy donors. Assay used: immunoSEQ multiplex PCR; TCRdb lists only in-frame clones, some missing. The table records tens of thousands of clones, just under 85% of them present only once. The sequencing sample was made of PBMCs. All receptors derive from a man aged 30 to 39 in good health and CMV-seronegative.

The chain recombines TRBV28 with TRBJ1-4, with D hard to call. V lost 1 base, J lost 5 bases, and 2 bases lay in between. Germline CDR1 MDHEN, CDR2 SYDVKM. This CDR3 region has 12 residues. The CDR3 DNA reads TGTGCCAGCAGTTTATTAAATGAAAAACTGTTTTTT. Amino acid sequence: CASSLLNEKLFF.

This clone has only one observation. The chain joins TRBV27 to TRBJ1-2; 9 bases align to TRBD1. Trimming cost V 4 bases and J 7 bases; bases outside gene matches: 10. The germline V gene encodes CDR1 MNHEY and CDR2 SMNVEV (reference sequence). This CDR3 is 15 amino acids long. DNA for the CDR3: TGTGCCAGCAGTTCGACCGGGACAGGGTACCGTGGCTACACCTTC. Its protein is CASSSTGTGYRGYTF.

In its sample, this clone was seen once. One end of the junction does not line up with germline, which may come from a read error. The rearrangement links TRBV6-1 to TRBJ2-7, with no clear D. CDR3 length: 11 residues. CDR1 MNHNS and CDR2 SASEGT come from the germline V gene. The CDR3 nucleotides are TGTGCCAGCAGCCCTTCCTCCGAGCAGTACTTC. Translating it yields CASSPSSEQYF.

The chain couples TRBV2 to TRBJ1-5, with a possible D match to TRBD1 (5 bases). CDR3 length: 15 amino acids. Trimming took 3 bases from V and 3 from J, leaving 12 bases between them. The V gene's germline CDR1 is SNHLY and CDR2 FYNNEI. CDR3 residues: CASSDDGGTNQPQHF. The DNA of the CDR3 is TGTGCCAGCAGTGATGACGGGGGAACCAATCAGCCCCAGCATTTT.

The V gene is TRBV27, the J gene TRBJ2-3, with TRBD2 matching over 8 bases. This CDR3 is 16 amino acids long. The V segment lost 3 bases and the J segment 4 bases; nucleotides outside the gene matches: 9. Germline V lookup: CDR1 MNHEY, CDR2 SMNVEV (reference sequence). The CDR3 loop is CASSLLGSGVADTQYF. CDR3 bases: TGTGCCAGCAGTTTGTTGGGTAGCGGGGTAGCAGATACGCAGTATTTT.

CDR3 coding DNA: TGTGCCAGCAGTTTCGGGACAGCTAATCAGCCCCAGCATTTT. Translating gives CASSFGTANQPQHF. V gene TRBV6-1 combines with J gene TRBJ1-5, with 7 bases fitting TRBD1. This CDR3 contains 14 residues. V lost 5 bases, J lost 4 bases, and 5 bases stayed unmatched. From germline, CDR1 is MNHNS and CDR2 SASEGT.

The V gene is TRBV29-1, the J gene TRBJ2-1; TRBD1 aligns across 7 bases. V shed 6 bases, J shed 7 bases, and the junction held 9 bases outside the gene matches. CDR3 length equals 13 residues. Germline assignment: CDR1 SQVTM and CDR2 ANQGSEA. CDR3 in amino acids: CSVASGTENEQFF. The CDR3, as DNA: TGCAGCGTCGCATCCGGGACAGAGAATGAGCAGTTCTTC.

J is TRBJ2-2 and V is TRBV5-1; D might be TRBD2 (5 bases). Deletions cut 1 base from V and 2 bases from J, with 6 bases between. CDR1 SGHRS and CDR2 YFSETQ come from the germline V gene. The CDR3 is 14 amino acids. The CDR3 is CASSLPGNTGELFF. For the CDR3, the DNA is TGCGCCAGCAGCTTGCCGGGAAACACCGGGGAGCTGTTTTTT.

CDR3 coding DNA: TGTGCCAGTAGTATATTTAGATCGGACAGGGTAATGGGCGAGCAGTACGTC. It yields the protein CASSIFRSDRVMGEQYV. This chain joins TRBV19 and TRBJ2-7, with 8 bases identical to TRBD1. Per the germline V gene, CDR1 is LNHDA and CDR2 is SQIVND (reference sequence). This CDR3 has 17 residues. V gave up 2 bases and J gave up 6 bases; unmatched junction bases: 15.

This chain connects TRBV19 to TRBJ1-5, with unresolved D. This CDR3 has 11 amino acids. V lost 11 bases and J lost 5, with 10 bases in between. Germline V gene lookup returns CDR1 LNHDA and CDR2 SQIVND (reference sequence). The CDR3, as DNA: TGTGCCGGAGGTAGGGATCAGCCCCAGCATTTT. Translating it yields CAGGRDQPQHF.

The chain links TRBV11-3 to TRBJ2-3; the match to TRBD2 covers 7 bases. Germline values: CDR1 SGHNT, CDR2 YENEEA. This CDR3 is 16 amino acids long. The V gene end was trimmed by 5 bases and the J gene end by 1 base; junction bases not matched to a gene: 9. In DNA form, the CDR3 reads TGTGCCAGCAGCCAAAGGGGAGGGCGTGGCACAGATACGCAGTATTTT. Translation: CASSQRGGRGTDTQYF.

This clone appeared a single time. The chain has TRBV5-8 and TRBJ2-7, with TRBD2 matching over 9 bases. The junction had 6 bases not matched to a gene; V was cut back by 1 base and J by 4 bases. Germline V CDR1 and CDR2: SGHTS, YDEGEE. This CDR3 is 15 amino acids long. The CDR3, as DNA: TGTGCCAGCAGCTTGCGTAGCGGGAGAGTATACGAGCAGTACGTC. Residues: CASSLRSGRVYEQYV.

This clone was counted only a few times. The gene calls are TRBV10-2 and TRBJ2-1; D might be TRBD2 (5 bases). This CDR3 spans 13 amino acids. V dropped 0 bases and J dropped 9 bases, with 9 bases sitting between them. Germline V gene data show CDR1 as WSHSY and CDR2 as SAAADI. The chain's CDR3 is CASSESAEGEQFF. The CDR3 bases are TGCGCCAGCAGTGAGTCAGCTGAGGGTGAGCAGTTCTTC.

This sequence joins TRBV6-1 and TRBJ1-2, with TRBD1 matching over 8 bases. Germline V lookup: CDR1 MNHNS, CDR2 SASEGT. Trimming removed 1 base from V and 4 bases from J; junction bases left unmatched: 2. This CDR3 has 14 amino acids. CDR3 nucleotide sequence: TGTGCCAGCAGTGAAGGGACAGGGACCTATGGCTACACCTTC. Protein product: CASSEGTGTYGYTF.